The rows below give T cell receptor beta chains drawn from one sample of a study of cytomegalovirus exposure and HLA in healthy donors. The repertoire was sequenced with immunoSEQ multiplex PCR; TCRdb's copy has only in-frame clones and lacks some. Here the sample spans approximately 110,000 clones, approximately 70% being singletons. Sequencing was carried out using PBMCs. The receptors stem from a man between 60 and 75 years old in good health and CMV-seropositive. Both conserved end residues are part of each CDR3. A D gene is named only where the DNA matches it firmly. Clone size, where shown, is once, few, many, or a class for clones that have expanded.

CDR3 DNA | CDR3 protein | clone size | J gene | D gene | V gene
TGTGCCAGCAGCGCGACTAGCGGGGGGAGGCAGTATTTT | CASSATSGGRQYF | few | TRBJ2-3 | TRBD2 | TRBV6-1
TGTGCCTGGAGTGTCAGGGGGTCAGCCTCCTACAATGAGCAGTTCTTC | CAWSVRGSASYNEQFF | . | TRBJ2-1 | TRBD1 | TRBV30
TGTGCCAGCAGCTTAGCCCCCCCAAAGACTAGCGAATACGAGCAGTACTTC | CASSLAPPKTSEYEQYF | . | TRBJ2-7 | TRBD2 | TRBV7-9
TGTGCCAGCAGCTTATCACAGAGGGATCAGCCCCAGCATTTT | CASSLSQRDQPQHF | . | TRBJ1-5 | . | TRBV7-9
TGTGCCAGCAGTCGGACTAGCGGGGGACCAGATACGCAGTATTTT | CASSRTSGGPDTQYF | . | TRBJ2-3 | TRBD2 | TRBV6-1
TGTGCCAGCAGTATACAGGGCGACTCTGGAAACACCATATATTTT | CASSIQGDSGNTIYF | . | TRBJ1-3 | . | TRBV11-2
TGTGCCAGCTCACCACCCGGTGATGGAGAGACCCAGTACTTC | CASSPPGDGETQYF | . | TRBJ2-5 | . | TRBV18
TGTGCCAGCAAAGCCTCATGGAACACCGGGGAGCTGTTTTTT | CASKASWNTGELFF | . | TRBJ2-2 | . | TRBV27
TGTGCCAGCAGTCCCTGGAGACCTAATTCACCCCTCCACTTT | CASSPWRPNSPLHF | . | TRBJ1-6 | . | TRBV28
TGTGCCAGCAGTCTAACTAAAAGCTCCTACAATGAGCAGTTCTTC | CASSLTKSSYNEQFF | . | TRBJ2-1 | . | TRBV7-3
TGTGCCAGCAGCTGGGGAGGCACTGAAGCTTTCTTT | CASSWGGTEAFF | . | TRBJ1-1 | . | TRBV5-4
TGTGCCAGCAGTGTGAGGACTAGCGGGGCCTACTCCTACGAGCAGTACTTC | CASSVRTSGAYSYEQYF | . | TRBJ2-7 | TRBD2 | TRBV2
TGCAGTGGGGCCAGGAACACTGAAGCTTTCTTT | CSGARNTEAFF | . | TRBJ1-1 | . | TRBV20-1
TGCGCCAGCAGCCGGGACGGAGGGAGCACAGATACGCAGTATTTT | CASSRDGGSTDTQYF | . | TRBJ2-3 | . | TRBV5-1
TGTGCCAGCAGGAAGGGGCCCCATCTCCAGGGAAACATTCAGTACTTC | CASRKGPHLQGNIQYF | . | TRBJ2-4 | . | TRBV27
TGCAGCGTTGGGGGGACTAGCTTTGAGACCCAGTACTTC | CSVGGTSFETQYF | . | TRBJ2-5 | TRBD2 | TRBV29-1
TGTGCCAGCAGTTTAATCTCCGGCAATCAGCCCCAGCATTTT | CASSLISGNQPQHF | once | TRBJ1-5 | . | TRBV28
TGTGCCAGCTCACCGAGGCAGGGCAACTCACCCCTCCACTTT | CASSPRQGNSPLHF | once | TRBJ1-6 | . | TRBV18
TGTGCCAGCAGCGCCCGGGACAGCCCTCGATTGACCGGGGAGCTGTTTTTT | CASSARDSPRLTGELFF | few | TRBJ2-2 | TRBD1 | TRBV9
TGTGCCAGCAGCATCGGGACTAGCGGGGGGGCCGGTTCAGTCTACGAGCAGTACTTC | CASSIGTSGGAGSVYEQYF | . | TRBJ2-7 | TRBD2 | TRBV7-9
TGTGCCAGCAGTCAATTACCAACCGGGGGGCAGGCTGAAGCTTTCTTT | CASSQLPTGGQAEAFF | . | TRBJ1-1 | . | TRBV2
TGTGCCAGCAGCGAACAGGGAAGCACAGATACGCAGTATTTT | CASSEQGSTDTQYF | . | TRBJ2-3 | . | TRBV2
TGTGCCAGCTTGCAGGGATACATGAACACTGAAGCTTTCTTT | CASLQGYMNTEAFF | . | TRBJ1-1 | . | TRBV2
TGTGCCAGCAGCTTCATGGGAGCCACCTACAATGAGCAGTTCTTC | CASSFMGATYNEQFF | . | TRBJ2-1 | . | TRBV7-6
TGTGCCAGCAGCTTAAGGACAGGGTTTGAAAAACTGTTTTTT | CASSLRTGFEKLFF | . | TRBJ1-4 | TRBD1 | TRBV7-9
TGTGCCAGCAGCCCGGGTGGCTACAATGAGCAGTTCTTC | CASSPGGYNEQFF | few | TRBJ2-1 | . | TRBV11-1
TGTGCCAGCAGCTGGTTAGGGGACTCTGGGGCCAACGTCCTGACTTTC | CASSWLGDSGANVLTF | . | TRBJ2-6 | . | TRBV5-4
TGTGCCAGCAGCTTAGGAGGCTGGGATGAGCAGTTCTTC | CASSLGGWDEQFF | . | TRBJ2-1 | . | TRBV7-9
TGTGCCAGCAGCTTATTTTCAGGGCAAGAGACCCAGTACTTC | CASSLFSGQETQYF | . | TRBJ2-5 | . | TRBV5-4
TGTGCCACCTCAGCGGGGGGGCTCAATGAGCAGTTCTTC | CATSAGGLNEQFF | few | TRBJ2-1 | TRBD2 | TRBV10-3
TGTGCCAGCAGTTCCCCACCGGGACAGGGAGGCGAAAAACTGTTTTTT | CASSSPPGQGGEKLFF | . | TRBJ1-4 | TRBD1 | TRBV6-5
TGTGCCAGCAGCTCCCAGGGAATTGGTGGCTACACCTTC | CASSSQGIGGYTF | . | TRBJ1-2 | . | TRBV11-2
TGTGCCAGCAGTTACCGGGGATTGACTAATGAAAAACTGTTTTTT | CASSYRGLTNEKLFF | . | TRBJ1-4 | . | TRBV6-5
TGCGCCAGCAGACCCGGACTAGCGGGGAACAATGAGCAGTTCTTC | CASRPGLAGNNEQFF | few | TRBJ2-1 | TRBD2 | TRBV4-1
TGCGCCAGCAGCTTGGATCAGGGGCCTTACGAGCAGTACTTC | CASSLDQGPYEQYF | once | TRBJ2-7 | . | TRBV5-1
TGTGCCAGCAGCCCAGGAACTAGCCCCACAGATACGCAGTATTTT | CASSPGTSPTDTQYF | few | TRBJ2-3 | . | TRBV6-5
TGTGCCAGCACATTGGGACAGGGGGGGTACGAGCAGTACTTC | CASTLGQGGYEQYF | . | TRBJ2-7 | TRBD1 | TRBV6-6
TGTGCCAGCAGTCCTCACGGGACAGGGGGTAATCAGCCCCAGCATTTT | CASSPHGTGGNQPQHF | . | TRBJ1-5 | TRBD1 | TRBV28
TGTTCCAGCAGCTCTAGAAGGGACAAAGGCTACGAGCAGTACTTC | CSSSSRRDKGYEQYF | . | TRBJ2-7 | . | TRBV7-9
TGTGCCACCAGACCGGAGGAAAAACTGTTTTTT | CATRPEEKLFF | . | TRBJ1-4 | . | TRBV15
TGCAGCGTTTTAGACAGCTCCACGCAGTATTTT | CSVLDSSTQYF | . | TRBJ2-3 | . | TRBV29-1
TGCGCCAGCAGCTTGGTGGGGACTAGAGGAGGGGAGACCCAGTACTTC | CASSLVGTRGGETQYF | . | TRBJ2-5 | TRBD2 | TRBV5-1
TGTGCCAGCAGCTTCCCTCTCTCAGGGAACACTGAAGCTTTCTTT | CASSFPLSGNTEAFF | . | TRBJ1-1 | . | TRBV13
TGCGCCAGCAGTTCAGGTCAGAACACCGGGGAGCTGTTTTTT | CASSSGQNTGELFF | . | TRBJ2-2 | . | TRBV5-1
TGCAGCGTTTCTTGGGGGGAGGGGGAGACCCAGTACTTC | CSVSWGEGETQYF | . | TRBJ2-5 | TRBD2 | TRBV29-1
TGTGCAACCAGCGTAGGACAGGGCAATCAGCCCCAGCATTTT | CATSVGQGNQPQHF | few | TRBJ1-5 | TRBD1 | TRBV2
TGTGCCAGCAGCAAAACAGGGGACCCCTACGAGCAGTACTTC | CASSKTGDPYEQYF | . | TRBJ2-7 | TRBD1 | TRBV6-6
TGTGCCAGCAGTGAATATAGGGGATCTTACGAGCAGTACTTC | CASSEYRGSYEQYF | few | TRBJ2-7 | . | TRBV6-1
TGTGCCAGCAGCTCCTGGCGGGGTTCGGGCGAAGCTTTCTTT | CASSSWRGSGEAFF | few | TRBJ1-1 | . | TRBV7-6
TGCGCCAGCAGGCGGACAGGGCTGAACACCGGGGGGCTGTTTTTT | CASRRTGLNTGGLFF | . | TRBJ2-2 | TRBD1 | TRBV5-1
TGTGCCTGGAGTAGACGGGGGAATTCACCCCTCCACTTT | CAWSRRGNSPLHF | . | TRBJ1-6 | . | TRBV30
TGCGCCAGCAGCCAAGACCTTAGCGGGGGGGCCGGATTCAATGAGCAGTTCTTC | CASSQDLSGGAGFNEQFF | . | TRBJ2-1 | TRBD2 | TRBV4-1
TGTGCCAGCAGCGTCGGGACAGGTAGTGGAAACACCATATATTTT | CASSVGTGSGNTIYF | . | TRBJ1-3 | TRBD1 | TRBV9
TGTGCCAGCAGTCAGACGGGGGGCTCTGGAAACACCATATATTTT | CASSQTGGSGNTIYF | once | TRBJ1-3 | . | TRBV11-3
TGCGCCAGCAGCGAGCCGAGCTCCTACGAGCAGTACTTC | CASSEPSSYEQYF | . | TRBJ2-7 | . | TRBV5-1
TGTGCCAGCAGCCCAGACAGGGGAACGCCCCAGCATTTT | CASSPDRGTPQHF | . | TRBJ1-5 | TRBD1 | TRBV5-4
TGCGCCAGCACCCGGGACAACTACAATGAGCAGTTCTTC | CASTRDNYNEQFF | . | TRBJ2-1 | . | TRBV5-1
TGTGCCAGCAGTGGACAGGCGAACACTGAAGCTTTCTTT | CASSGQANTEAFF | . | TRBJ1-1 | . | TRBV6-1
TGCGCCAGCAGCTTGTTAGCAGAATCCACAGATACGCAGTATTTT | CASSLLAESTDTQYF | . | TRBJ2-3 | . | TRBV5-1
TGTGCCAGCTCACGACTAGCGGGGACAAAAGATACGCAGTATTTT | CASSRLAGTKDTQYF | . | TRBJ2-3 | TRBD2 | TRBV18